This TCR beta chain was identified during a study of blood T cells in healthy people across ages. Then a second PCR, running roughly 7 to 12 cycles, was carried out with a sample-barcoded 5' primer and a J-beta primer mix. MiXCR was run by TCRdb on the 5' RACE reads, yielding one entry per CDR3 protein. The table records more than 1,000,000 distinct CDR3 sequences, approximately 26% of them present only once. This clonotype was counted between two and nine times. These same records also appear under a second study, on T cells of mothers and their children. That source adds: The sample comes from roughly 9 healthy Caucasian donors: mothers and children.

This TCR came from a girl aged 2 to 9 in good health. Sequences were obtained from blood.

The chain's CDR3 is CASSQVSGRIGEKLFF. The CDR3 nucleotides read TGCGCCAGCAGCCAAGTGTCCGGGCGAATAGGGGAAAAACTGTTTTTT. The chain combines TRBV4-1 with TRBJ1-4; D is unresolved. Germline CDR1 and CDR2: MGHRA and YSYEKL. The V end was cut by 1 base, the J end by 8 bases, with 17 bases between. This CDR3 has 16 amino acids.